These 30 T cell receptor beta chains were sequenced from one sample in a study of T cells in Graves' hyperthyroidism and ophthalmopathy. TCR beta CDR3 region amplification was performed from RNA transcripts. During a first-round RT-PCR of the TCR CDR3, the HTBI primer set was used. TCRdb called the multiplex PCR reads again in MiXCR, with one record for every CDR3 protein. The sample holds fewer than 600,000 distinct CDR3 sequences, approximately 15% seen once. What was sequenced was blood. These receptor sequences come from a woman aged 18-30 years with Graves' hyperthyroidism.

The genes are TRBV7-8 and TRBJ2-1; 9 bases align to TRBD2. V lost 5 bases, J lost 4 bases, and 15 bases stayed unmatched. Germline-derived CDR1 and CDR2 are SGHVS and FQNEAQ. This CDR3 is 18 amino acids long. CDR3 in amino acids: CASSLTGSGRIPYNEQFF. CDR3 in DNA: TGTGCCAGCAGCCTCACGGGGAGCGGGAGGATCCCTTACAATGAGCAGTTCTTC.

This clonotype was recorded at least ten times. The genes are TRBV28 and TRBJ2-1, with TRBD1 as a possible D gene (6 bases). Trimming cost V 5 bases and J 7 bases, with 15 bases left between them. The CDR3 runs to 14 residues. Germline-derived CDR1 and CDR2 are MDHEN and SYDVKM. In nucleotides, the CDR3 is TGTGCCAGCAGTCCCCGACAGGTCTCGAATGAGCAGTTCTTC. Amino acids: CASSPRQVSNEQFF. Variable domain in full (rest from reference TRBV28 and TRBJ2-1): DVKVTQSSRYLVKRTGEKVFLECVQDMDHENMFWYRQDPGLGLRLIYFSYDVKMKEKGDIPEGYSVSREKKERFSLILESASTNQTSMYLCASSPRQVSNEQFFGPGTRLTVL.

In its sample, this clonotype was seen a few times. The chain links TRBV14 to TRBJ1-1; D gene ambiguous. CDR1 and CDR2 (germline): SGHDN, FVKESK. The CDR3 loop spans 15 amino acids. With 3 bases removed from V and 0 bases from J, the gap between germline ends came to 11 bases. CDR3 amino acids: CASSQLSNMNTEAFF. The CDR3 coding sequence is TGTGCCAGCAGCCAGTTGAGTAATATGAACACTGAAGCTTTCTTT.

Many counts were recorded for this clonotype. The J gene is TRBJ1-2, the V gene TRBV2; no definite D call. The germline CDR1 and CDR2 sequences are SNHLY and FYNNEI. V was cut by 2 bases and J by 1 base, with 11 bases left in between. This CDR3 contains 15 residues. CDR3 amino acids: CASSEWQRFNYGYTF. Written as DNA, the CDR3 is TGTGCCAGCAGTGAATGGCAGCGATTTAACTATGGCTACACCTTC.

This clonotype has ten or more counts. The chain joins TRBV3-1 to TRBJ2-4; 11 bases are a match to TRBD2. There are 14 residues in the CDR3. V dropped 2 bases and J dropped 15; count of bases not matched to a gene: 9. Germline CDR1 reads LGHDT; CDR2 reads YNNKEL (reference sequence). CDR3 coding DNA: TGTGCCAGCAGCCAATCACTAGCGGGAGTTGTTGTGTACTTC. Its protein product is CASSQSLAGVVVYF.

This clonotype was detected only a few times. Here the CDR3 omits its conserved ending phenylalanine or tryptophan, so a read error is the likely source. The chain recombines TRBV18 with TRBJ1-1; TRBD1 matches at 8 bases. This CDR3 is 14 amino acids long. CDR1 is KGHSH and CDR2 is LQKENI in the germline V gene. V dropped 6 bases and J dropped 1; count of bases not matched to a gene: 4. The CDR3, as DNA: TGTGCCAGCTCGCCCGGGACAGGGAACACTGAAGCTTTCATT. Amino acid sequence: CASSPGTGNTEAFI.

Many counts were recorded for this clonotype. The J gene is TRBJ1-1, the V gene TRBV29-1; maybe TRBD1 (6 bases). Germline V gene sequence: CDR1 SQVTM, CDR2 ANQGSEA. V gave up 5 bases and J gave up 3 bases, with 13 bases separating them. The CDR3 has 13 residues. CDR3 sequence reads: CSVSGHRYTEAFF. CDR3 DNA: TGCAGCGTTTCGGGACACCGATACACTGAAGCTTTCTTT.

As regards this clonotype: Being one base from a much bigger clone, this may be a read error. The rearrangement links TRBV28 to TRBJ2-1; maybe TRBD2 (6 bases). The CDR3 is made up of 13 amino acids. The germline V gene encodes CDR1 MDHEN and CDR2 SYDVKM. In nucleotides, the CDR3 is TGTGCCAGCACAGCTAGCGTCGACAATGGGCAGTTCTTC. Its translation is CASTASVDNGQFF.

This clonotype was detected ten times or more. The chain joins TRBV5-1 to TRBJ2-1; D gene ambiguous. V lost 5 bases, J lost 0 bases, and 12 bases lay in between. Germline CDR1 and CDR2: SGHRS and YFSETQ. CDR3 size: 15 residues. This CDR3 reads CASRNTPSSYNEQFF. As DNA, the CDR3 is TGCGCCAGCAGAAACACTCCTAGCTCCTACAATGAGCAGTTCTTC.

This clonotype occurred many times. The chain uses TRBV5-1 and TRBJ2-1; 7 nucleotides align to TRBD2. V was clipped by 0 bases and J by 8 bases; unmatched bases: 5. This CDR3 contains 14 residues. CDR1 is SGHRS, CDR2 YFSETQ, per germline. In DNA form, the CDR3 reads TGCGCCAGCAGCTTGGGACTAGCTGCGGATGAGCAGTTCTTC. The encoded protein is CASSLGLAADEQFF.

There are many counts of this clonotype. The chain couples TRBV12-3 or TRBV12-4 to TRBJ2-7; perhaps TRBD2 as D (5 bases). V lost 5 bases and J lost 6, with 11 bases in between. The CDR3 length is 12 residues. The CDR3 DNA reads TGTGCCAGCAGTCCACCTCGGGGCGAGCAGTACTTC. It codes for CASSPPRGEQYF.

This clonotype came up a few times. The chain is built from TRBV7-9 and TRBJ2-3, with 14 bases matching TRBD2. Germline lookup yields CDR1 SEHNR and CDR2 FQNEAQ (reference sequence). Losses at the gene ends were 5 bases for V and 8 bases for J; bases not matched to a gene: 12. The CDR3 is made up of 17 amino acids. DNA of the CDR3: TGTGCCAGCAGCCACGGGACTAGCGGGAGTCGTAGGGGTACGCAGTATTTT. Translation gives CASSHGTSGSRRGTQYF.

The chain combines TRBV19 with TRBJ2-4, with D possibly matching TRBD2 (5 bases). CDR1 is LNHDA, CDR2 SQIVND, per germline (reference sequence). The V gene lost 7 bases and the J gene lost 0 bases, with 19 bases spanning the gap. CDR3 length: 17 residues. DNA for the CDR3: TGTGCCAGTACCCCGGGAACATCAACTAAAGCCAAAAACATTCAGTACTTC. It is translated as CASTPGTSTKAKNIQYF.

This sequence joins TRBV10-2 and TRBJ1-2, with TRBD1 matching 7 bases. Germline-derived CDR1 and CDR2 are WSHSY and SAAADI. The CDR3 is 17 amino acids. Unmatched junction bases numbered 13, after V lost 2 bases and J lost 4 bases. The CDR3 loop is CASSEPSTGAMSYGYTF. The CDR3 bases are TGCGCCAGCAGTGAGCCTTCCACAGGGGCGATGTCCTATGGCTACACCTTC.

At least ten counts were recorded for this clonotype. The V gene is TRBV6-1, the J gene TRBJ1-2; D unclear. V lost 5 bases, J lost 1 base, and 14 bases lay in between. From germline, CDR1 is MNHNS and CDR2 SASEGT. The CDR3 contains 15 residues. The CDR3 nucleotides read TGTGCCAGCAGTACCCCTCGGTTGTATAACTATGGCTACACCTTC. Translating gives CASSTPRLYNYGYTF.

This clonotype was detected a few times. The rearrangement links TRBV19 to TRBJ1-1; D is unclear. The CDR3 loop spans 14 amino acids. From germline, CDR1 is LNHDA and CDR2 SQIVND (reference sequence). V lost 3 bases, J lost 0 bases, and 8 bases lay in between. The CDR3 DNA sequence: TGTGCCAGTAGTATGTGGTCGATGAACACTGAAGCTTTCTTT. It codes for CASSMWSMNTEAFF. The variable domain in full, with the rest retrieved from reference TRBV19 and TRBJ1-1, is DGGITQSPKYLFRKEGQNVTLSCEQNLNHDAMYWYRQDPGQGLRLIYYSQIVNDFQKGDIAEGYSVSREKKESFPLTVTSAQKNPTAFYLCASSMWSMNTEAFFGQGTRLTVV.

This clonotype was seen repeatedly, ten times or more. The gene calls are TRBV7-2 and TRBJ2-3, with TRBD2 as a possible D gene (6 bases). CDR1 and CDR2 (germline): SGHTA, FQGNSA. This CDR3 has 16 residues. The V end was cut by 5 bases, the J end by 0 bases, with 15 bases between. The chain's CDR3 is CASSDGAGLSTDTQYF. CDR3 coding DNA: TGTGCCAGCAGCGACGGAGCGGGTCTTAGCACAGATACGCAGTATTTT.

Worth noting for this clonotype: This may stem from a read error, because a much larger clone lies one nucleotide away. This sequence joins TRBV2 and TRBJ2-4; 9 bases map to TRBD2. With V trimmed by 6 bases and J by 3 bases, 12 bases remained unmatched. This CDR3 spans 17 amino acids. Germline V CDR1 and CDR2: SNHLY, FYNNEI. The CDR3 here is CASSTEREVRVKNIQYF. In nucleotides, the CDR3 is TGTGCCAGCAGCACCGAGCGGGAGGTCCGGGTCAAAAACATTCAGTACTTC. The whole variable domain, remainder taken from reference TRBV2 and TRBJ2-4, is EPEVTQTPSHQVTQMGQEVILRCVPISNHLYFYWYRQILGQKVEFLVSFYNNEISEKSEIFDDQFSVERPDGSNFTLKIRSTKLEDSAMYFCASSTEREVRVKNIQYFGAGTRLSVL.

The gene calls are TRBV9 and TRBJ2-5, with TRBD2 matching 7 bases. Germline assignment: CDR1 SGDLS and CDR2 YYNGEE. This CDR3 contains 15 residues. V trimming: 0 bases; J trimming: 1 base; junction bases outside the gene matches: 3. Here the CDR3 reads CASSVGEGRQETQYF. Here the CDR3 DNA reads TGTGCCAGCAGCGTAGGGGAGGGGCGCCAAGAGACCCAGTACTTC.

In this sample, this clonotype turned up many times. For the CDR3, the DNA is TGTGCCAGCAAATGGGGGCGTACGCAGTATTTT. Its translation is CASKWGRTQYF. The chain is built from TRBV12-3 or TRBV12-4 and TRBJ2-3; tentatively, D is TRBD1 (6 bases). V lost 7 bases and J 8 bases, leaving 10 bases between the germline ends. This CDR3 has 11 amino acids.

This clonotype was seen repeatedly, ten times or more. The J gene is TRBJ2-6, the V gene TRBV6-1; D unclear. From germline, CDR1 is MNHNS and CDR2 SASEGT. V was shortened by 0 bases and J by 0 bases, with 9 bases between the two germline ends. CDR3 length: 17 residues. The CDR3 loop is CASSEATVYSGANVLTF. In DNA, the CDR3 is TGTGCCAGCAGTGAAGCGACGGTTTACTCTGGGGCCAACGTCCTGACTTTC.

Ten or more counts support this clonotype. The chain joins TRBV27 to TRBJ2-2; 10 bases align to TRBD2. Germline CDR1 and CDR2: MNHEY and SMNVEV (reference sequence). V shed 3 bases and J 3 bases; nucleotides not matched to a gene: 7. The CDR3 contains 17 residues. DNA for the CDR3: TGTGCCAGCAGTTTTTCCAGCGGGAGGGCCGACACCGGGGAGCTGTTTTTT. Protein sequence: CASSFSSGRADTGELFF.

The V call is TRBV5-1, the J call TRBJ2-2, with D perhaps TRBD2 (5 bases). The CDR3 loop spans 14 amino acids. Germline V gives CDR1 SGHRS, CDR2 YFSETQ. V lost 6 bases and J 6 bases, leaving 15 bases between the germline ends. DNA for the CDR3: TGCGCCAGCAACCAACTAGGCAACGCCGGGGAGCTGTTTTTT. Amino acid sequence: CASNQLGNAGELFF. Filled out from reference TRBV5-1 and TRBJ2-2, the complete variable domain reads KAGVTQTPRYLIKTRGQQVTLSCSPISGHRSVSWYQQTPGQGLQFLFEYFSETQRNKGNFPGRFSGRQFSNSRSEMNVSTLELGDSALYLCASNQLGNAGELFFGEGSRLTVL.

This clonotype was observed at least ten times. The chain couples TRBV30 to TRBJ1-4; D is undetermined. CDR1 is GTSNPN, CDR2 SVGIG, per germline (reference sequence). Trimming removed 0 bases from V and 7 bases from J, with 12 bases in between. The CDR3 contains 14 residues. CDR3 sequence (DNA): TGTGCCTGGAGTGTACTCGGGCGGGGTGAAAAACTGTTTTTT. Translating it yields CAWSVLGRGEKLFF.

This clonotype was seen more than once but under ten times. CDR3 sequence: CASSLEAGTTSSYEQYF. The CDR3 DNA sequence: TGTGCCAGCAGCTTAGAGGCCGGGACTACAAGCTCCTACGAGCAGTACTTC. The chain couples TRBV7-6 to TRBJ2-7; 7 bases match TRBD2. J gave up 0 bases and V 1 base, and 9 bases lay outside the gene matches. The CDR3 spans 17 residues. The V gene's germline CDR1 is SGHVS and CDR2 FNYEAQ.

In nucleotides, the CDR3 is TGTGCCAGTAGTTCCCTGGACAGGACCTGGAACACTGAAGCTTTCTTT. It specifies CASSSLDRTWNTEAFF. J is TRBJ1-1 and V is TRBV19; 7 nucleotides match TRBD1. Looked up from germline, CDR1 is LNHDA and CDR2 is SQIVND (reference sequence). This CDR3 has 16 residues. V lost 5 bases and J lost 1; bases outside the gene matches: 10.

This rearrangement joins TRBV3-1 to TRBJ1-5; the D gene is possibly TRBD1 (5 bases). CDR3 length: 14 amino acids. Germline CDR1 LGHDT, CDR2 YNNKEL (reference sequence). Trimming removed 5 bases at V and 5 bases at J, with 13 bases between. The CDR3 region has the DNA TGTGCCAGCAGCGTGGACGGGGCTTATCAGCCCCAGCATTTT. The encoded protein is CASSVDGAYQPQHF.

This clonotype was observed at least ten times. This chain uses TRBV29-1 with TRBJ1-1; 8 nucleotides match TRBD1. The V segment lost 5 bases and the J segment 1 base; nucleotides outside the gene matches: 15. CDR3 length: 17 amino acids. Germline V gives CDR1 SQVTM, CDR2 ANQGSEA. The CDR3 sequence: CSVLRAGQVGRNTEAFF. In DNA form, the CDR3 reads TGCAGCGTTCTCAGGGCGGGACAGGTTGGCCGGAACACTGAAGCTTTCTTT.

Ten or more counts support this clonotype. The rearrangement uses TRBV2 and TRBJ2-3; TRBD2 aligns across 11 bases. The CDR3 sequence is 14 residues long. The ends lost 4 bases at V and 6 bases at J; junction bases unmatched: 3. Germline assignment: CDR1 SNHLY and CDR2 FYNNEI. CDR3 loop: CASSGLAGPDTQYF. The CDR3 coding sequence is TGTGCCAGCAGTGGACTAGCGGGACCCGATACGCAGTATTTT.

This chain links TRBV19 with TRBJ1-1, with a possible D match to TRBD1 (6 bases). The germline gives CDR1 LNHDA, CDR2 SQIVND (reference sequence). The V gene lost 5 bases and the J gene lost 4 bases, with 20 bases spanning the gap. The CDR3 length is 16 residues. CDR3 protein: CASSGITGYGITEAFF. DNA for the CDR3: TGTGCCAGTAGTGGGATTACAGGGTACGGAATCACTGAAGCTTTCTTT.